Detailed here is one T cell receptor (beta chain). This record comes from a study of shared clonotypes between healthy human individuals. Those who donated, Caucasian adults without exception, all lived in Nashville, Tennessee. In germline, CDR1 is SGHRS, CDR2 YFSETQ. The CDR3 has 14 residues. Trimming cost V 6 bases and J 2 bases, with 15 bases left between them. Sequenced by immunoSEQ multiplex PCR; TCRdb stores in-frame clones only, minus some. This sample yields over a million clones, of which approximately 96% are seen a single time; over 1% belongs to the top ten. V usage is TRBV5-1 and J usage is TRBJ2-7; a possible D gene is TRBD2 (6 bases). The clonotype comes from a man aged 25 to 40 in good health. Sequencing was done on a sample of naive CD4+ T cells sorted from blood. The sample's subset: CD45RA+ positively selected. The CDR3 loop reads CASTWGDGTYEQYF. The CDR3 DNA follows: TGCGCCAGCACCTGGGGGGACGGAACCTACGAGCAGTACTTC.